Presented here are 16 T cell receptor beta chains from one specimen sequenced in a study of breast tumors, draining lymph nodes, adjacent tissues. TCRdb ran MiXCR on the multiplex PCR reads and lists one entry per CDR3 protein. This sample carries 150,000 to 200,000 distinct CDR3 sequences, roughly 31% of them seen once, and the ten largest clones take over 4%. Breast cancer patients provided tissue from their axillary draining lymph nodes. Sequenced sample: axillary lymph node tissue. The receptors come from a female donor with breast cancer. Some clones in this sample may be carry-over from other donors' samples.

The chain has TRBV28 and TRBJ2-1, with 11 nucleotides matching TRBD2. Germline-derived CDR1 and CDR2 are MDHEN and SYDVKM. The CDR3 has 16 residues. Germline trimming cut 11 bases from V and 7 bases from J; bases unmatched to any gene: 16. CDR3 residues: CASRGLGLAGGNEQFF. In nucleotides, the CDR3 is TGTGCCTCCAGGGGCCTCGGGCTAGCGGGAGGAAATGAGCAGTTCTTC.

This clonotype has just a few counts. This may be a read error, as it is one base from a much larger clone. The chain couples TRBV20-1 to TRBJ1-2; 7 bases match TRBD1. The CDR3 has 12 amino acids. CDR1 is DFQATT, CDR2 SNEGSKA, per germline (reference sequence). The CDR3 spells CSVRVLKGGSTF. CDR3 nucleotides: TGCAGTGTACGGGTTTTAAAAGGGGGCTCCACCTTC.

V is TRBV27 and J is TRBJ2-1; weak D call: TRBD2 (6 bases). Trimming took 2 bases from V and 6 from J, leaving 14 bases between them. Germline V gene sequence: CDR1 MNHEY, CDR2 SMNVEV (reference sequence). The CDR3 runs to 15 residues. The CDR3 DNA is TGTGCCAGCAGTTTACTCGGCCTAGCGACCAATGAGCAGTTCTTC. Its protein is CASSLLGLATNEQFF.

This chain uses TRBV6-6 with TRBJ2-1; perhaps TRBD2 as D (7 bases). The CDR3 has 16 residues. V was cut by 4 bases and J by 8 bases, with 21 bases left in between. Germline CDR1 and CDR2: MNHNY and SVGAGI (reference sequence). CDR3 residues: CASSSSSGGRGHEQFF. CDR3 nucleotides: TGTGCCAGCAGTTCCTCCTCCGGGGGGCGGGGGCATGAGCAGTTCTTC.

This clonotype has a count of ten or more. V and J are TRBV6-5 and TRBJ2-7, with TRBD1 matching over 8 bases. Looked up from germline, CDR1 is MNHEY and CDR2 is SVGAGI. The CDR3 runs to 15 residues. V lost 1 base to trimming and J lost 6 bases; unmatched junction nucleotides: 8. The CDR3 sequence: CASSYFGRGRLEQYF. The CDR3 DNA reads as TGTGCCAGCAGTTACTTCGGCAGGGGGCGGCTCGAGCAGTACTTC.

Of note for this clonotype: This CDR3 fails to terminate in the conserved phenylalanine or tryptophan, so it likely reflects a read error. Because the CDR3's place on the DNA is in doubt, the DNA is left out and the CDR3 is given as listed by TCRdb. The chain recombines TRBV7-9 with TRBJ2-6. A total of 14 residues make up the CDR3, ends included. The germline V gene encodes CDR1 SEHNR and CDR2 FQNEAQ (reference sequence). The CDR3 sequence is CASSLASGANVLVL.

The chain employs TRBV14 and TRBJ1-3; TRBD1 might be the D (5 bases). The V and J ends lost 4 bases and 3 bases respectively, with 13 bases between them. Germline V gene data show CDR1 as SGHDN and CDR2 as FVKESK. The CDR3 covers 15 residues. DNA of the CDR3: TGTGCCAGCAGCCGTTCCGGGGCTTTTGGAAACACCATATATTTT. Translated, it gives CASSRSGAFGNTIYF. The variable domain in full, with the rest retrieved from reference TRBV14 and TRBJ1-3, is EAGVTQFPSHSVIEKGQTVTLRCDPISGHDNLYWYRRVMGKEIKFLLHFVKESKQDESGMPNNRFLAERTGGTYSTLKVQPAELEDSGVYFCASSRSGAFGNTIYFGEGSWLTVV.

This clonotype has at least ten counts. The chain joins TRBV12-3 or TRBV12-4 to TRBJ2-7; tentatively, D is TRBD1 (5 bases). V was trimmed by 4 bases and J by 0 bases, leaving 7 bases between them. The CDR3 covers 13 residues. In DNA, the CDR3 is TGTGCCAGCAGTTCGGACAACTCCTACGAGCAGTACTTC. Its protein product is CASSSDNSYEQYF.

This clonotype occurred many times. The gene calls are TRBV12-3 or TRBV12-4 and TRBJ1-5, with a tentative D call TRBD1 (6 bases). This CDR3 has 15 amino acids. V was trimmed by 5 bases and J by 2 bases, leaving 13 bases between them. Written as DNA, the CDR3 is TGTGCCAGCAGTCCTCCGGGGGCGGGCAATCAGCCCCAGCATTTT. Translating it yields CASSPPGAGNQPQHF.

The table lists this clonotype with many counts. This sequence may be a read error, since a much larger clone differs from it by one base. The rearrangement joins TRBV20-1 to TRBJ1-6, with D possibly matching TRBD1 (5 bases). With 6 bases removed from V and 6 bases from J, the gap between germline ends came to 18 bases. The germline V gene has CDR1 DFQATT and CDR2 SNEGSKA (reference sequence). The CDR3 is 15 amino acids. The CDR3 DNA reads as TGCAGTGCGACGGGCAGGGCTAGCGGTAATTCACCCCTCCACTTT. This gives the protein CSATGRASGNSPLHF.

This clonotype was recorded many times. V and J are TRBV2 and TRBJ2-5; a weak D match, TRBD1 (5 bases). Trimming left V 1 base short and J 3 bases short, with 12 bases between. Germline assignment: CDR1 SNHLY and CDR2 FYNNEI. The CDR3 loop spans 15 amino acids. The CDR3 DNA sequence: TGTGCCAGCAGTGAAGACCGACAGCTGAAAGAGACCCAGTACTTC. It is translated as CASSEDRQLKETQYF.

This clonotype was counted at least ten times. A much larger clone is a single base away; this may be a read error. The chain carries TRBV5-1 and TRBJ2-7; D may correspond to TRBD1 or TRBD2 (5 bases each). The CDR3 consists of 13 residues. Germline V gene sequence: CDR1 SGHRS, CDR2 YFSETQ. CDR3 DNA: TGCGCCAGCAGCTTGCAGGGTAGGGACGACCAGTACTTC. Amino acid sequence: CASSLQGRDDQYF.

This clonotype was seen repeatedly, ten times or more. The chain uses TRBV12-3 or TRBV12-4 and TRBJ1-2; 7 positions agree with TRBD1. The J segment lost 2 bases and the V segment lost 2 bases, leaving 2 bases of the junction unmatched. The CDR3 extends over 14 amino acids. DNA for the CDR3: TGTGCCAGCAGTTTAAGACAGGGCAACTATGGCTACACCTTC. The encoded protein is CASSLRQGNYGYTF.

The chain employs TRBV7-9 and TRBJ1-6; possible D gene TRBD1, 5 bases. This CDR3 has 15 amino acids. V was pared by 6 bases and J by 9 bases, with 18 bases between. Germline V lookup: CDR1 SEHNR, CDR2 FQNEAQ (reference sequence). The CDR3 region has the DNA TGTGCCAGCAGTTATTCTGCCGGGACTGCTTCACCCCTCCACTTT. It encodes CASSYSAGTASPLHF.

This clonotype has at least ten counts. The V gene is TRBV20-1, the J gene TRBJ2-3; TRBD2 aligns across 9 bases. Per germline, CDR1 DFQATT and CDR2 SNEGSKA (reference sequence). V trimming: 4 bases; J trimming: 1 base; junction bases outside the gene matches: 9. The CDR3 sequence is 16 residues long. CDR3 bases: TGCAGTGCTATGAAGGCGGGAGGGTGGGGCACAGATACGCAGTATTTT. Translating it yields CSAMKAGGWGTDTQYF.

Concerning this clonotype: A read error may be the cause here, since a much bigger clone is one base away. No conserved phenylalanine or tryptophan ends this CDR3, so it is likely a read error. The rearrangement uses TRBV7-2 and TRBJ2-1, with a tentative D call TRBD1 (6 bases). The CDR3 length is 14 residues. The V gene lost 4 bases and the J gene lost 5 bases, with 12 bases spanning the gap. Per the germline V gene, CDR1 is SGHTA and CDR2 is FQGNSA. CDR3 bases: TGTGCCAGCAGCTCCTGGGACATGAACAATGAGCAGTTCCTC. Encoded protein: CASSSWDMNNEQFL.